Below, 31 T cell receptor beta chains from the same sample are listed, as sequenced in a study of identical twins. One entry per CDR3 protein, called by TCRdb with MiXCR from the 5' RACE reads. The sample has roughly 260,000 distinct CDR3 sequences, 6% to 8% seen once. The sample was also linked to a second study, of yellow fever vaccine responses in identical twins.

Sequencing was performed on CD8+ T cells sorted from blood. Receptors were obtained from a woman between 18 and 29 years old in good health.

This clonotype was counted between two and nine times. The V call is TRBV9, the J call TRBJ2-5; the D is unclear. Germline CDR1 is SGDLS and CDR2 is YYNGEE. The CDR3 covers 14 residues. Trimming shortened V by 0 bases and J by 0 bases, and 6 bases separated the two germline ends. The CDR3 region is CASSVDGNQETQYF. Written as DNA, the CDR3 is TGTGCCAGCAGCGTAGACGGAAACCAAGAGACCCAGTACTTC. The whole variable domain, remainder taken from reference TRBV9 and TRBJ2-5, is DSGVTQTPKHLITATGQRVTLRCSPRSGDLSVYWYQQSLDQGLQFLIQYYNGEERAKGNILERFSAQQFPDLHSELNLSSLELGDSALYFCASSVDGNQETQYFGPGTRLLVL.

In this sample, this clonotype turned up a few times. This chain uses TRBV11-1 with TRBJ2-5; 8 bases align to TRBD1. The trim removed 1 base at V and 0 bases at J, leaving 16 bases unmatched. Germline assignment: CDR1 SGHAT and CDR2 FQDESV (reference sequence). The CDR3 is 20 residues long. The CDR3 is CASSLVVTGETKRHQETQYF. In DNA, the CDR3 is TGTGCCAGCAGCTTAGTCGTGACAGGGGAGACCAAGAGACACCAAGAGACCCAGTACTTC.

This clonotype was seen many times. The J gene is TRBJ2-1, the V gene TRBV6-5; D remains unclear. V lost 3 bases, J lost 2 bases, and 5 bases lay in between. CDR3 size: 13 residues. Germline values: CDR1 MNHEY, CDR2 SVGAGI. CDR3 nucleotides: TGTGCCAGCAGTTATGGACCCTACAATGAGCAGTTCTTC. Residues: CASSYGPYNEQFF.

This clonotype was seen at least ten times. The chain has TRBV9 and TRBJ2-1, with TRBD2 identical over 10 bases. This CDR3 spans 20 amino acids. Per the germline V gene, CDR1 is SGDLS and CDR2 is YYNGEE. The J segment lost 0 bases and the V segment lost 2 bases, leaving 14 bases of the junction unmatched. The CDR3 region has the DNA TGTGCCAGCAGCGTGACCGGGACTAGCGAGCTCCTTTACTCCTACAATGAGCAGTTCTTC. This encodes CASSVTGTSELLYSYNEQFF.

This clonotype was found many times. DNA of the CDR3: TGTGCCAGCAGCCAGGGACTAGCCTACGAGCAGTACGTC. This gives the protein CASSQGLAYEQYV. The rearrangement joins TRBV6-1 to TRBJ2-7, with 8 bases lining up with TRBD2. Germline V lookup: CDR1 MNHNS, CDR2 SASEGT. This CDR3 has 13 amino acids. V gave up 6 bases and J gave up 2 bases; unmatched junction bases: 3.

This clonotype was observed a few times. This chain links TRBV10-2 with TRBJ1-4; D gene unclear. This CDR3 region has 14 residues. Germline V gene lookup returns CDR1 WSHSY and CDR2 SAAADI. V was shortened by 8 bases and J by 4 bases, with 14 bases between the two germline ends. The CDR3: CASWPGLLNEKLFF. CDR3 nucleotides: TGCGCCAGCTGGCCGGGTCTTCTTAATGAAAAACTGTTTTTT.

This clonotype was counted ten times or more. This sequence joins TRBV12-3 or TRBV12-4 and TRBJ2-2; D ambiguous. The ends were cut back, 7 bases at V and 6 bases at J, with 9 bases in the middle. The CDR3 extends over 12 amino acids. The DNA for the CDR3 is TGTGCCAGCACCTCCGCCTCCGGGGAGCTGTTTTTT. Its protein product is CASTSASGELFF.

In its sample, this clonotype was seen many times. V and J are TRBV12-3 or TRBV12-4 and TRBJ2-2; TRBD2 is a possible D gene (7 bases). The CDR3 is 15 amino acids. V was cut by 6 bases and J by 6 bases, with 17 bases left in between. CDR3 nucleotides: TGTGCCAGCAGGGGTCTCGGGGGGCACGCCGGGGAGCTGTTTTTT. Its protein product is CASRGLGGHAGELFF.

This clonotype occurred many times. This chain links TRBV11-2 with TRBJ2-4, with D perhaps matching TRBD2 (5 bases). The V and J ends lost 0 bases and 1 base respectively, with 10 bases between them. The CDR3 consists of 16 residues. CDR1 is SGHAT and CDR2 is FQNNGV in the germline V gene. In DNA, the CDR3 is TGTGCCAGCAGCTTAGAACGGGGTTTGGCCAAAAACATTCAGTACTTC. Amino acids: CASSLERGLAKNIQYF.

The J gene is TRBJ2-1, the V gene TRBV28; D ambiguous. Deletions cut 7 bases from V and 6 bases from J, with 16 bases between. Per the germline V gene, CDR1 is MDHEN and CDR2 is SYDVKM. This CDR3 comprises 14 residues. CDR3 loop: CASTPQERFNEQFF. CDR3 nucleotide sequence: TGTGCCAGCACCCCACAAGAGCGCTTCAATGAGCAGTTCTTC.

The table lists this clonotype with many counts. The V and J genes are TRBV20-1 and TRBJ2-1, with 10 nucleotides matching TRBD2. Germline-derived CDR1 and CDR2 are DFQATT and SNEGSKA (reference sequence). This CDR3 region has 16 residues. V shed 5 bases and J 5 bases; nucleotides not matched to a gene: 12. CDR3 amino acids: CSAVEPGTSVNNEQFF. In DNA, the CDR3 is TGCAGTGCTGTAGAGCCCGGGACTAGCGTCAACAATGAGCAGTTCTTC.

The V and J genes are TRBV20-1 and TRBJ2-3; 8 bases align to TRBD2. Germline V lookup: CDR1 DFQATT, CDR2 SNEGSKA (reference sequence). This CDR3 is 15 amino acids long. After removal of 4 bases from V and 1 base from J, the junction contained 7 bases not matched to a gene. In DNA, the CDR3 is TGCAGTGCTAACGACGAGCGGGGGCGCACAGATACGCAGTATTTT. Amino acids: CSANDERGRTDTQYF.

A few counts support this clonotype. V gene TRBV7-9 combines with J gene TRBJ2-2, with D tentatively TRBD2 (6 bases). The V gene lost 5 bases and the J gene lost 7 bases, with 20 bases spanning the gap. The CDR3 covers 16 residues. CDR1 SEHNR and CDR2 FQNEAQ come from the germline V gene (reference sequence). Written as DNA, the CDR3 is TGTGCCAGCAGCCCTGTTTCTAGCGAGATCCGCGGGGAGCTGTTTTTT. This sequence encodes CASSPVSSEIRGELFF.

The chain combines TRBV29-1 with TRBJ1-1, with a weak D call TRBD1 (5 bases). CDR3 length: 19 residues. The germline V gene encodes CDR1 SQVTM and CDR2 ANQGSEA. V lost 6 bases, J lost 0 bases, and 29 bases lay in between. CDR3 coding DNA: TGCAGCGTGCACACCGACGATGAGGGGCAGACTAATTTGAACACTGAAGCTTTCTTT. This encodes CSVHTDDEGQTNLNTEAFF.

The chain links TRBV24-1 to TRBJ2-3, with D perhaps TRBD1 or TRBD2 (5 bases each). V lost 6 bases, J lost 2 bases, and 20 bases lay in between. Germline values: CDR1 KGHDR, CDR2 SFDVKD. This CDR3 spans 17 amino acids. In DNA form, the CDR3 reads TGTGCCACCAGTTATGGAATGGGACCAACTCACACAGATACGCAGTATTTT. Protein: CATSYGMGPTHTDTQYF.

This clonotype was detected only a few times. This chain uses TRBV12-3 or TRBV12-4 with TRBJ1-1, with unresolved D. Trimming left V 3 bases short and J 8 bases short, with 7 bases between. CDR3 length equals 11 residues. As DNA, the CDR3 is TGTGCCAGCAGTTTTAATGCAGAAGCTTTCTTT. Translation gives CASSFNAEAFF.

This clonotype was counted a few times. The rearrangement joins TRBV6-5 to TRBJ1-1, with TRBD1 matching over 8 bases. The CDR3 runs to 12 residues. With V trimmed by 6 bases and J by 9 bases, 6 bases remained unmatched. Germline-derived CDR1 and CDR2 are MNHEY and SVGAGI. CDR3 protein: CASSSGQGKAFF. CDR3 nucleotides: TGTGCCAGCAGCTCTGGACAGGGAAAAGCTTTCTTT.

A few counts support this clonotype. The gene calls are TRBV20-1 and TRBJ1-1; the D is unclear. The CDR3 length is 12 residues. V shed 6 bases and J shed 3 bases, with 11 bases lying between them. CDR1 DFQATT and CDR2 SNEGSKA come from the germline V gene (reference sequence). The chain's CDR3 is CSAARLHTEAFF. The CDR3 bases are TGCAGTGCCGCACGGCTCCACACTGAAGCTTTCTTT.

This clonotype was detected a few times. This chain uses TRBV7-3 with TRBJ2-2, with 10 bases that match TRBD2. In germline, CDR1 is SGHTA, CDR2 FQGTGA. CDR3 length equals 18 residues. With 3 bases clipped from V and 3 bases from J, the junction kept 10 bases outside the gene matches. The CDR3 spells CASSFQAGGFRDTGELFF. CDR3 bases: TGTGCCAGCAGCTTTCAAGCGGGAGGGTTTCGGGACACCGGGGAGCTGTTTTTT.

This clonotype was seen a handful of times. The chain links TRBV20-1 to TRBJ1-2; D not resolved. The CDR3 is 12 amino acids. V was pared by 2 bases and J by 3 bases, with 7 bases between. Per the germline V gene, CDR1 is DFQATT and CDR2 is SNEGSKA (reference sequence). The CDR3 spells CSARRLDYGYTF. CDR3 nucleotides: TGCAGTGCTAGACGGCTAGACTATGGCTACACCTTC.

This clonotype was seen repeatedly, ten times or more. The rearrangement uses TRBV2 and TRBJ1-1, with D uncertain. The CDR3 runs 10 residues. The V gene's germline CDR1 is SNHLY and CDR2 FYNNEI. The V end lost 4 bases, the J end lost 5 bases, and 2 bases lay between the germline ends. The CDR3 DNA follows: TGTGCCAGCAGTGGAACTGAAGCTTTCTTT. It translates to CASSGTEAFF.

This clonotype was recorded many times. This chain uses TRBV7-6 with TRBJ2-2; a weak D match, TRBD2 (5 bases). This CDR3 region has 17 residues. Trimming stripped 3 bases from V and 2 bases from J, with 16 bases between. CDR1 and CDR2 (germline): SGHVS, FNYEAQ. In DNA, the CDR3 is TGTGCCAGCAGCTTGAGACCCGGGGAGCCAAACACCGGGGAGCTGTTTTTT. It is translated as CASSLRPGEPNTGELFF.

The chain is built from TRBV20-1 and TRBJ1-1; D uncertain. Per germline, CDR1 DFQATT and CDR2 SNEGSKA (reference sequence). With 3 bases removed from V and 0 bases from J, the gap between germline ends came to 14 bases. The CDR3 has 15 amino acids. CDR3 residues: CSASPRTYMNTEAFF. As DNA, the CDR3 is TGCAGTGCTAGTCCCCGGACTTACATGAACACTGAAGCTTTCTTT.

The chain employs TRBV27 and TRBJ2-3; tentative D call: TRBD2 (5 bases). V was pared by 7 bases and J by 2 bases, with 16 bases between. This CDR3 has 15 amino acids. Looked up from germline, CDR1 is MNHEY and CDR2 is SMNVEV (reference sequence). The CDR3 spells CASTWSGEHTDTQYF. The DNA of the CDR3 is TGTGCCAGCACCTGGAGTGGGGAGCACACAGATACGCAGTATTTT.

In its sample, this clonotype was seen a few times. The chain combines TRBV6-5 with TRBJ2-1, with D unresolved. Germline assignment: CDR1 MNHEY and CDR2 SVGAGI. The V gene lost 1 base and the J gene lost 0 bases, with 10 bases spanning the gap. The CDR3 is made up of 16 amino acids. CDR3 bases: TGTGCCAGCAGTTACTGGTCTAGAGACTCCTACAATGAGCAGTTCTTC. Its translation is CASSYWSRDSYNEQFF.

This clonotype was seen only a few times. CDR3: CASSSPSDRGRETQYF. As DNA, the CDR3 is TGTGCCAGCAGTTCCCCCTCAGACAGGGGACGAGAGACCCAGTACTTC. This chain joins TRBV12-3 or TRBV12-4 and TRBJ2-5; the match to TRBD1 covers 8 bases. The CDR3 sequence is 16 residues long. Losses at the gene ends were 4 bases for V and 4 bases for J; bases not matched to a gene: 11.

This clonotype was detected only a few times. V gene TRBV15 combines with J gene TRBJ2-3, with 10 bases aligning to TRBD2. In germline, CDR1 is LNHNV, CDR2 YYDKDF (reference sequence). This CDR3 contains 20 residues. V lost 4 bases, J lost 1 base, and 17 bases stayed unmatched. DNA of the CDR3: TGTGCCACCAGCAACAGCCTGCGGACTAGCGGAGGGGGCGGCACAGATACGCAGTATTTT. Encoded protein: CATSNSLRTSGGGGTDTQYF. The complete variable domain, with remaining parts taken from reference TRBV15 and TRBJ2-3, reads DAMVIQNPRYQVTQFGKPVTLSCSQTLNHNVMYWYQQKSSQAPKLLFHYYDKDFNNEADTPDNFQSRRPNTSFCFLDIRSPGLGDTAMYLCATSNSLRTSGGGGTDTQYFGPGTRLTVL.

A few counts support this clonotype. The chain uses TRBV6-1 and TRBJ2-2; D ambiguous. Trimming left V 11 bases short and J 6 bases short, with 10 bases between. The CDR3 runs 11 residues. Germline values: CDR1 MNHNS, CDR2 SASEGT. This CDR3 is CAGALPGELFF. The CDR3 DNA is TGTGCCGGTGCGCTCCCCGGGGAGCTGTTTTTT.

This chain joins TRBV10-3 and TRBJ2-3; no definite D call. The CDR3 runs 16 residues. Germline CDR1 reads ENHRY; CDR2 reads SYGVKD. Trimming left V 4 bases short and J 2 bases short, with 16 bases between. CDR3 sequence: CAISGFNRAYTDTQYF. The CDR3 DNA is TGTGCCATCAGTGGCTTTAATAGGGCTTACACAGATACGCAGTATTTT.

Many counts were recorded for this clonotype. This chain's CDR3 is CASSPQGSHQPQHF. As DNA, the CDR3 is TGCGCCAGCAGTCCGCAGGGGAGCCATCAGCCCCAGCATTTT. The chain has TRBV10-2 and TRBJ1-5, with a possible D match to TRBD1 (6 bases). V was clipped by 5 bases and J by 5 bases, with 13 bases between them. CDR1 and CDR2 from the germline V gene are WSHSY and SAAADI. There are 14 residues in the CDR3.

This clonotype has at least ten counts. This chain uses TRBV28 with TRBJ1-4; TRBD1 matches 7 bases. Germline V CDR1 and CDR2: MDHEN, SYDVKM. Germline trimming cut 5 bases from V and 8 bases from J; bases unmatched to any gene: 14. The CDR3 length is 16 residues. The CDR3 reads CASSEPPGQFTEKLFF. CDR3 in DNA: TGTGCCAGCAGTGAACCCCCGGGACAGTTTACGGAAAAACTGTTTTTT.